This T cell receptor (beta chain) was sequenced during a study of blood T cell repertoires in COVID-19. Turning to the study itself: Acute-phase and convalescent COVID-19 samples originated in the United States, Italy and Spain. PBMCs, B-cell-depleted T cells, or T cells were the source of the cDNA or gDNA that made up the material.

Germline V lookup: CDR1 DFQATT, CDR2 SNEGSKA (reference sequence). The CDR3 length is 16 residues. Losses at the gene ends were 3 bases for V and 4 bases for J; bases not matched to a gene: 8. Original handling: Reference gene primer amplification in the assay estimated nucleated cell counts. Sequenced by immunoSEQ multiplex PCR; TCRdb stores in-frame clones only, minus some. V, J and clone size derive from that table, while D and trimming were established from the DNA sequence. Found here are about 300,000 clones, 86% of them singletons; the top ten hold around 1.5%. The source is a woman aged 45-65 years with acute or convalescent COVID-19. The rearrangement joins TRBV20-1 to TRBJ2-3; 12 bases align to TRBD2. Source material: peripheral blood. The CDR3 nucleotides read TGCAGTGCTAGTCCGACTAGCGGGAGAGTCGCAGATACGCAGTATTTT. Its protein product is CSASPTSGRVADTQYF.